This T cell receptor (beta chain) originates from a study of OX40 agonist ivuxolimab in advanced cancers. Study overall: Each patient was given ivuxolimab into a vein every 2 weeks, at 0.01 to 10 mg/kg. Partial responses were recorded for three patients, including one with hepatocellular carcinoma and two with cutaneous melanoma.

With regard to this clone: Its specificity is unknown.

CDR3 length equals 15 residues. The germline V gene has CDR1 MNHNY and CDR2 SVGAGI (reference sequence). V was pared by 0 bases and J by 5 bases, with 5 bases of the junction left unmatched. Some clones are missing from TCRdb's copy, which holds only in-frame ones; the method was immunoSEQ multiplex PCR. The sample carries around 30,000 clones, approximately 86% recorded once. Study-wide results and caveats: Undetermined was the antigen specificity of the expanded peripheral T cells. Several nonresponders also turned out to have low normalized T-cell clonal expansion.

The rearrangement uses TRBV6-6 and TRBJ1-1; 8 bases are a match to TRBD1. The sample consisted of CD4+ or CD8+ T cells sorted from blood, taken in a trial of the OX40 agonist ivuxolimab. The clonotype originates from an adult with an advanced solid tumor such as melanoma, head and neck, liver or kidney cancer. The CDR3 spells CASSYSGRGRTEAFF. CDR3 nucleotide sequence: TGTGCCAGCAGTTACTCTGGCAGGGGGCGGACTGAAGCTTTCTTT.